What follows are 18 T cell receptor beta chains derived from one specimen sequenced in a study of T cell clones after liver transplantation. Profiling relied on immunoSEQ multiplex PCR, and the TCRdb table lists in-frame clones only, not all of them. Of 15,000 to 20,000 clones in the sample, around 84% were seen once. The source was CD8+ T cells from blood, collected about 50 months after liver transplant. Source of these receptors: a human patient who received a liver transplant. The graft donor may account for some of the T cells.

The chain recombines TRBV7-9 with TRBJ2-5, with D hard to call. Trimming cost V 4 bases and J 5 bases, with 5 bases left between them. The CDR3 is 11 amino acids. Germline V gene sequence: CDR1 SEHNR, CDR2 FQNEAQ (reference sequence). This chain's CDR3 is CASSSLETQYF. The CDR3 nucleotides are TGTGCCAGCAGCTCGTTGGAGACCCAGTACTTC.

The chain has TRBV4-3 and TRBJ2-5; 12 bases agree with TRBD2. The CDR3 is 16 residues long. Germline CDR1 and CDR2: LGHNA and YSLEER. V gave up 0 bases and J gave up 5 bases; unmatched junction bases: 4. CDR3 in DNA: TGCGCCAGCAGCCAAGATGGAGGACTAGCGGGGGAGACCCAGTACTTC. Encoded protein: CASSQDGGLAGETQYF.

This clone appeared many times. The chain is built from TRBV27 and TRBJ1-1; weak D call: TRBD1 (6 bases). This CDR3 contains 16 residues. Trimming stripped 5 bases from V and 0 bases from J, with 16 bases between. Germline CDR1 and CDR2: MNHEY and SMNVEV (reference sequence). CDR3 bases: TGTGCCAGCAGTCTAACAGGGAAGGGGATGAACACTGAAGCTTTCTTT. As protein: CASSLTGKGMNTEAFF.

V and J are TRBV4-3 and TRBJ1-1, with D maybe TRBD1 (6 bases). Germline CDR1 reads LGHNA; CDR2 reads YSLEER. CDR3 length equals 13 residues. V lost 2 bases and J 11 bases, leaving 15 bases between the germline ends. CDR3 residues: CASSQSRGGDAFF. Written as DNA, the CDR3 is TGCGCCAGCAGCCAATCCCGAGGGGGGGACGCTTTCTTT.

The V call is TRBV4-3, the J call TRBJ2-2; no clear D gene. This CDR3 region has 16 residues. CDR1 is LGHNA and CDR2 is YSLEER in the germline V gene. V was shortened by 0 bases and J by 5 bases, with 13 bases between the two germline ends. CDR3 in amino acids: CASSQERFRVTGELFF. The CDR3 DNA follows: TGCGCCAGCAGCCAAGAAAGGTTCCGGGTAACCGGGGAGCTGTTTTTT.

The chain recombines TRBV27 with TRBJ2-1, with 9 nucleotides matching TRBD2. After removal of 6 bases from V and 0 bases from J, the junction contained 9 bases not matched to a gene. The CDR3 is 17 amino acids. Germline V lookup: CDR1 MNHEY, CDR2 SMNVEV (reference sequence). CDR3 amino acids: CASSFLAGGSSYNEQFF. In DNA form, the CDR3 reads TGTGCCAGCAGCTTCTTGGCGGGAGGGAGCTCCTACAATGAGCAGTTCTTC.

The V gene is TRBV19, the J gene TRBJ2-3, with D possibly matching TRBD1 (6 bases). The germline CDR1 and CDR2 sequences are LNHDA and SQIVND (reference sequence). The CDR3 is made up of 17 amino acids. With 3 bases removed from V and 5 bases from J, the gap between germline ends came to 21 bases. The CDR3 protein is CASSIPGQGLMGDTQYF. In DNA, the CDR3 is TGTGCCAGTAGTATCCCGGGACAAGGGTTAATGGGAGATACGCAGTATTTT.

The chain recombines TRBV6-6 with TRBJ1-2, with 8 bases lining up with TRBD1. Germline values: CDR1 MNHNY, CDR2 SVGAGI (reference sequence). The CDR3 has 16 residues. The J segment lost 5 bases and the V segment lost 0 bases, leaving 8 bases of the junction unmatched. The CDR3 reads CASSYSNTGGRYGYTF. The CDR3 region has the DNA TGTGCCAGCAGTTACTCCAATACAGGGGGTAGATATGGCTACACCTTC.

The genes are TRBV7-1 and TRBJ1-6, with 9 positions matching TRBD1. TRBV7-1 is assigned to the ORF class and has an uncertain function. Trimming cost V 5 bases and J 2 bases; bases outside gene matches: 10. This CDR3 spans 18 amino acids. The CDR3 here is CASSPLRQGVTYNSPLHF. The CDR3 DNA reads as TGTGCCAGCAGCCCGCTCCGACAGGGGGTAACCTATAATTCACCCCTCCACTTT.

V and J are TRBV6-6 and TRBJ2-7, with D hard to call. The germline CDR1 and CDR2 sequences are MNHNY and SVGAGI (reference sequence). V lost 6 bases and J 1 base, leaving 4 bases between the germline ends. This CDR3 contains 11 residues. The CDR3 region has the DNA TGTGCCAGCAGCCCTTCCTACGAGCAGTACTTC. It translates to CASSPSYEQYF.

About this clone: Mismatch with germline at one junction end may stem from a read error. The chain recombines TRBV6-5 with TRBJ2-7, with 7 bases aligning to TRBD1. The V gene's germline CDR1 is MNHEY and CDR2 SVGAGI. This CDR3 contains 12 residues. For the CDR3, the DNA is TGTGCCAGCAGTTTTTCCGGGACAGAGGAGGACTTC. It specifies CASSFSGTEEDF.

The chain has TRBV10-2 and TRBJ1-2; D ambiguous. The CDR3 has 16 residues. Germline assignment: CDR1 WSHSY and CDR2 SAAADI. The V gene lost 2 bases and the J gene lost 1 base, with 14 bases spanning the gap. The CDR3 here is CASSEEIYRVNYGYTF. The CDR3 DNA reads TGCGCCAGCAGTGAGGAAATTTATAGGGTTAACTATGGCTACACCTTC.

The chain recombines TRBV4-1 with TRBJ2-7; 9 bases map to TRBD1. CDR3 size: 15 residues. Germline CDR1 is MGHRA and CDR2 is YSYEKL. Trimming took 3 bases from V and 3 from J; bases not matched to a gene: 6. The CDR3 bases are TGCGCCAGCAGCCAGTCCGGGACAGGGAGCTACGAGCAGTACTTC. As protein: CASSQSGTGSYEQYF.

This rearrangement joins TRBV19 to TRBJ1-3; D not certain. There are 12 residues in the CDR3. V shed 7 bases and J shed 2 bases, with 6 bases lying between them. Looked up from germline, CDR1 is LNHDA and CDR2 is SQIVND (reference sequence). The CDR3 nucleotides are TGTGCCAGTAAGGGCCCTGGAAACACCATATATTTT. Protein: CASKGPGNTIYF.

This clone was recorded once. The gene calls are TRBV6-1 and TRBJ2-1, with a tentative D call TRBD1 (5 bases). Trimming cost V 7 bases and J 6 bases, with 19 bases left between them. Germline V gene lookup returns CDR1 MNHNS and CDR2 SASEGT. The CDR3 spans 15 residues. CDR3 amino acids: CASTLGPQDSNEQFF. The CDR3 DNA follows: TGTGCCAGCACCCTTGGGCCCCAAGACAGCAATGAGCAGTTCTTC.

The rearrangement uses TRBV5-1 and TRBJ2-1, with D perhaps matching TRBD2 (7 bases). CDR3 length equals 11 residues. The ends were cut back, 5 bases at V and 10 bases at J, with 10 bases in the middle. CDR1 is SGHRS, CDR2 YFSETQ, per germline. The CDR3 sequence: CASSWGGEQFF. CDR3 in DNA: TGCGCCAGCAGTTGGGGGGGCGAGCAGTTCTTC.

This rearrangement joins TRBV6-5 to TRBJ1-1; D perhaps matches TRBD1 (6 bases). This CDR3 has 15 amino acids. Trimming took 0 bases from V and 0 from J, leaving 8 bases between them. Germline lookup yields CDR1 MNHEY and CDR2 SVGAGI. The chain's CDR3 is CASSYSYRVNTEAFF. The DNA for the CDR3 is TGTGCCAGCAGTTACTCCTACAGGGTGAACACTGAAGCTTTCTTT.

This chain connects TRBV25-1 to TRBJ2-7, with D unresolved. The V end lost 4 bases, the J end lost 4 bases, and 17 bases lay between the germline ends. Germline V lookup: CDR1 MGHDK, CDR2 SYGVNS. The CDR3 is 15 amino acids. CDR3 coding DNA: TGTGCCAGCAGTGGGAGCCCCTCGGCGTTTTACGAGCAGTACTTC. It specifies CASSGSPSAFYEQYF.